The rows below give T cell receptor beta chains drawn from one sample of a study of shared clonotypes between healthy human individuals. Repertoires were generated with immunoSEQ multiplex PCR, while TCRdb's copy carries only in-frame clones and drops some. The data show fewer than 3 million clones, less than 95% seen once. Sample: naive CD4+ T cells from PBMCs. The receptors derive from a young man in good health. Some clones in this sample may be carry-over from other donors' samples. The CDR3 runs from the conserved cysteine through the conserved F or W. The order of the fields is CDR3 protein, CDR3 DNA, J gene, V gene, D gene, clone size. The D gene is left open where the match is weak. Clone size is not always given. Where it is, it says once, few, many or a class for expanded clones.

CDR3: CASNRDRGQPQHF
DNA: TGTGCCAGCAACCGGGACAGGGGGCAGCCCCAGCATTTT
J: TRBJ1-5
V: TRBV2
D: TRBD1
size: .

CDR3: CASSLISGSEYYEQYF
DNA: TGTGCCAGCAGTTTGATTAGCGGGAGTGAATACTACGAGCAGTACTTC
J: TRBJ2-7
V: TRBV28
D: TRBD2
size: .

CDR3: CASSLSGPFNYGYTF
DNA: TGTGCCAGCAGTTTGTCAGGGCCGTTCAACTATGGCTACACCTTC
J: TRBJ1-2
V: TRBV28
D: .
size: .

CDR3: CASSLPGNQPQHF
DNA: TGTGCCAGCAGCTTACCGGGGAATCAGCCCCAGCATTTT
J: TRBJ1-5
V: TRBV7-8
D: .
size: .

CDR3: CASSPWTSVGNEQFF
DNA: TGTGCCAGCAGCCCTTGGACTAGCGTTGGCAATGAGCAGTTCTTC
J: TRBJ2-1
V: TRBV7-3
D: TRBD2
size: once

CDR3: CASSEFLGTGEKETQYF
DNA: TGTGCCAGCAGTGAATTCCTCGGGACAGGGGAAAAAGAGACCCAGTACTTC
J: TRBJ2-5
V: TRBV6-1
D: TRBD1
size: .

CDR3: CAISESGGIEAFF
DNA: TGTGCCATCAGTGAGTCTGGGGGAATTGAAGCTTTCTTT
J: TRBJ1-1
V: TRBV10-3
D: .
size: once

CDR3: CASSPGLAGGPGVDEQFF
DNA: TGCGCCAGCAGCCCGGGACTAGCGGGAGGGCCTGGAGTCGATGAGCAGTTCTTC
J: TRBJ2-1
V: TRBV5-1
D: TRBD2
size: .

CDR3: CASSSDGFNQETQYF
DNA: TGTGCCAGCAGTTCCGACGGGTTTAACCAAGAGACCCAGTACTTC
J: TRBJ2-5
V: TRBV28
D: .
size: .

CDR3: CASEPAGAREQYF
DNA: TGTGCCAGCGAGCCAGCGGGAGCTCGGGAGCAGTACTTC
J: TRBJ2-7
V: TRBV6-6
D: TRBD2
size: .

CDR3: CASSLSNGQETQYF
DNA: TGTGCCAGCAGCTTGTCCAACGGCCAAGAGACCCAGTACTTC
J: TRBJ2-5
V: TRBV11-2
D: .
size: .

CDR3: CASSLYEGSFTEAFF
DNA: TGTGCCAGCTCACTCTACGAGGGGAGTTTCACTGAAGCTTTCTTT
J: TRBJ1-1
V: TRBV18
D: .
size: .

CDR3: CASSSSNSGERVTEAFF
DNA: TGTGCCAGCAGCTCAAGTAACTCAGGAGAGAGGGTCACTGAAGCTTTCTTT
J: TRBJ1-1
V: TRBV7-9
D: .
size: .

CDR3: CASSPDRGEQYF
DNA: TGCGCCAGCAGCCCGGACAGGGGAGAGCAGTATTTT
J: TRBJ2-3
V: TRBV5-1
D: TRBD1
size: .

CDR3: CASRGGRPDYEQYF
DNA: TGTGCCAGCAGGGGCGGGAGACCCGACTACGAGCAGTACTTC
J: TRBJ2-7
V: TRBV28
D: TRBD2
size: .

CDR3: CASSLGGTGEQYF
DNA: TGTGCCAGCAGCTTAGGGGGGACAGGCGAGCAGTACTTC
J: TRBJ2-7
V: TRBV7-9
D: TRBD1
size: .

CDR3: CASSPWTGADEAFF
DNA: TGTGCCAGCAGCCCCTGGACAGGGGCCGATGAAGCTTTCTTT
J: TRBJ1-1
V: TRBV7-2
D: TRBD1
size: few

CDR3: CASREQGDTEAFF
DNA: TGTGCCAGCAGGGAACAAGGCGACACTGAAGCTTTCTTT
J: TRBJ1-1
V: TRBV11-2
D: .
size: .

CDR3: CASSWTGNTGELFF
DNA: TGTGCCAGCAGCTGGACAGGGAACACCGGGGAGCTGTTTTTT
J: TRBJ2-2
V: TRBV7-9
D: TRBD1
size: .

CDR3: CASSSPGTASYEQYF
DNA: TGTGCCAGCAGTTCCCCCGGGACAGCCTCCTACGAGCAGTACTTC
J: TRBJ2-7
V: TRBV28
D: TRBD1
size: .

CDR3: CASSLTQGPHLYEQYF
DNA: TGTGCCAGCTCACTCACGCAGGGGCCGCACCTCTACGAGCAGTACTTC
J: TRBJ2-7
V: TRBV18
D: .
size: .

CDR3: CASSGDTNTEAFF
DNA: TGTGCCAGCAGTGGTGACACGAACACTGAAGCTTTCTTT
J: TRBJ1-1
V: TRBV2
D: .
size: .

CDR3: CASSQVLIVNEKLFF
DNA: TGCGCCAGCAGCCAAGTCTTAATAGTAAATGAAAAACTGTTTTTT
J: TRBJ1-4
V: TRBV4-1
D: .
size: .

CDR3: CASSTRERGNTIYF
DNA: TGTGCCAGTAGTACCAGGGAGCGTGGAAACACCATATATTTT
J: TRBJ1-3
V: TRBV19
D: .
size: .

CDR3: CASSLGVGSVNEQFF
DNA: TGCGCCAGCAGCTTGGGTGTGGGCTCGGTCAATGAGCAGTTCTTC
J: TRBJ2-1
V: TRBV5-1
D: .
size: .

CDR3: CATSRVGRTDDQPQHF
DNA: TGTGCCACCAGCAGAGTGGGACGCACGGACGATCAGCCCCAGCATTTT
J: TRBJ1-5
V: TRBV15
D: .
size: .

CDR3: CASSQWRSGLAETTKQYF
DNA: TGTGCCAGCAGCCAATGGAGATCCGGGCTAGCGGAGACTACGAAGCAGTACTTC
J: TRBJ2-7
V: TRBV7-9
D: TRBD2
size: .

CDR3: CASSRQGIQAEQYF
DNA: TGTGCCAGCAGTCGACAGGGCATCCAGGCCGAGCAGTACTTC
J: TRBJ2-7
V: TRBV6-5
D: TRBD1
size: .

CDR3: CASRQRGEGKNIQYF
DNA: TGTGCCAGCAGACAGAGGGGGGAAGGCAAAAACATTCAGTACTTC
J: TRBJ2-4
V: TRBV27
D: .
size: .

CDR3: CASSVVPDRGPGGTQYF
DNA: TGTGCCAGCAGCGTAGTGCCAGACAGGGGACCGGGGGGGACCCAGTACTTC
J: TRBJ2-5
V: TRBV9
D: .
size: .

CDR3: CAWSLSAAYEQYF
DNA: TGTGCCTGGAGTCTTAGCGCCGCCTACGAGCAGTACTTC
J: TRBJ2-7
V: TRBV30
D: .
size: .

CDR3: CASSWGRLSYNEQFF
DNA: TGTGCCAGCAGCTGGGGACGCCTCTCCTACAATGAGCAGTTCTTC
J: TRBJ2-1
V: TRBV7-8
D: .
size: .

CDR3: CASSRAGQRSTDTQYF
DNA: TGTGCCAGCAGCCGAGCGGGACAGCGTAGCACAGATACGCAGTATTTT
J: TRBJ2-3
V: TRBV11-2
D: .
size: once

CDR3: CASSGTYEQYF
DNA: TGTGCCAGCAGTGGGACTTACGAGCAGTACTTC
J: TRBJ2-7
V: TRBV25-1
D: .
size: .

CDR3: CASSVLSFPYEQYF
DNA: TGTGCCAGCAGCGTTTTGTCTTTCCCCTACGAGCAGTACTTC
J: TRBJ2-7
V: TRBV9
D: .
size: .

CDR3: CASDAGSSNEQFF
DNA: TGCGCCAGCGATGCCGGGAGCAGCAATGAGCAGTTCTTC
J: TRBJ2-1
V: TRBV5-1
D: .
size: .

CDR3: CASSYTGNTEAFF
DNA: TGTGCCAGCAGCTACACAGGGAACACTGAAGCTTTCTTT
J: TRBJ1-1
V: TRBV7-2
D: .
size: .

CDR3: CASSPPGEIGKYEQFF
DNA: TGTGCCAGCAGTCCCCCGGGCGAAATAGGCAAGTATGAGCAGTTCTTC
J: TRBJ2-1
V: TRBV7-9
D: .
size: .

CDR3: CASKPGRPQETQYF
DNA: TGTGCCAGCAAACCGGGGCGACCCCAAGAGACCCAGTACTTC
J: TRBJ2-5
V: TRBV2
D: .
size: .

CDR3: CASSPVPVTGTYGYTF
DNA: TGCGCCAGCAGCCCGGTCCCGGTTACAGGGACCTATGGCTACACCTTC
J: TRBJ1-2
V: TRBV5-1
D: .
size: .

CDR3: CASRTGTGVNEQFF
DNA: TGCGCCAGCAGGACCGGGACAGGGGTCAATGAGCAGTTCTTC
J: TRBJ2-1
V: TRBV4-1
D: TRBD1
size: .

CDR3: CASSFQGAHGYTF
DNA: TGTGCCAGCAGTTTTCAAGGGGCGCATGGCTACACCTTC
J: TRBJ1-2
V: TRBV28
D: .
size: .

CDR3: CASSLGGLAGGMNTGELFF
DNA: TGTGCCAGCAGCTTGGGGGGACTAGCGGGAGGGATGAACACCGGGGAGCTGTTTTTT
J: TRBJ2-2
V: TRBV5-4
D: TRBD2
size: .

CDR3: CASSLVPGTGYTF
DNA: TGTGCCAGCAGCTTAGTTCCTGGGACCGGCTACACCTTC
J: TRBJ1-2
V: TRBV11-2
D: .
size: .

CDR3: CSGGGAATDTQYF
DNA: TGCAGCGGAGGCGGGGCAGCCACAGATACGCAGTATTTT
J: TRBJ2-3
V: TRBV29-1
D: .
size: .

CDR3: CASGTAEKLFF
DNA: TGTGCCTCAGGGACTGCTGAAAAACTGTTTTTT
J: TRBJ1-4
V: TRBV30
D: .
size: .

CDR3: CASSPQGQRLATEAFF
DNA: TGTGCCAGCAGCCCGCAGGGCCAGCGCTTGGCAACTGAAGCTTTCTTT
J: TRBJ1-1
V: TRBV7-3
D: .
size: once

CDR3: CASSYAAGWEKLFF
DNA: TGTGCCAGCAGTTACGCGGCAGGGTGGGAAAAACTGTTTTTT
J: TRBJ1-4
V: TRBV6-5
D: .
size: .

CDR3: CASSLSGSSYNEQFF
DNA: TGTGCCAGCAGCCTTTCGGGCAGCTCCTACAATGAGCAGTTCTTC
J: TRBJ2-1
V: TRBV9
D: .
size: .

CDR3: CASSLLLRNEKLFF
DNA: TGTGCCAGCAGTCTCCTTCTGAGGAATGAAAAACTGTTTTTT
J: TRBJ1-4
V: TRBV28
D: .
size: .

CDR3: CASSSQRSSYEQYF
DNA: TGTGCCAGCAGCTCCCAGCGGAGCTCCTACGAGCAGTACTTC
J: TRBJ2-7
V: TRBV7-2
D: .
size: .

CDR3: CASSYEGYTEAFF
DNA: TGTGCCAGCAGTTACGAGGGGTACACTGAAGCTTTCTTT
J: TRBJ1-1
V: TRBV6-5
D: .
size: few

CDR3: CASSLGGPIYEQYF
DNA: TGTGCCAGCAGCCTCGGGGGGCCGATATACGAGCAGTACTTC
J: TRBJ2-7
V: TRBV28
D: .
size: .

CDR3: CASSLGGTGTYEQYF
DNA: TGTGCCAGCAGCTTGGGCGGGACAGGGACCTACGAGCAGTACTTC
J: TRBJ2-7
V: TRBV11-3
D: TRBD1
size: .

CDR3: CASSQGAASGNPKTGELFF
DNA: TGCGCCAGCAGCCAAGGAGCGGCTAGCGGGAACCCGAAAACCGGGGAGCTGTTTTTT
J: TRBJ2-2
V: TRBV4-1
D: TRBD2
size: .

CDR3: CASSPTFHGKNTGELFF
DNA: TGTGCCAGCAGCCCTACATTTCACGGCAAGAACACCGGGGAGCTGTTTTTT
J: TRBJ2-2
V: TRBV7-2
D: .
size: .

CDR3: CAISEHGTDHDTQYF
DNA: TGTGCCATCAGTGAGCACGGGACAGACCATGATACGCAGTATTTT
J: TRBJ2-3
V: TRBV10-3
D: TRBD1
size: .

CDR3: CASSEEQAEAFF
DNA: TGTGCCAGCAGTGAAGAGCAAGCTGAAGCTTTCTTT
J: TRBJ1-1
V: TRBV2
D: .
size: .

CDR3: CASSFGGTSYEQYF
DNA: TGTGCCAGCAGCTTTGGGGGTACCTCCTACGAGCAGTACTTC
J: TRBJ2-7
V: TRBV5-4
D: .
size: .

CDR3: CASSLGIMVAVGTDTQYF
DNA: TGTGCCAGCAGCTTAGGGATAATGGTAGCGGTTGGCACAGATACGCAGTATTTT
J: TRBJ2-3
V: TRBV7-8
D: .
size: .